This TCR beta chain appears in the sequencing data of a study of blood T cell repertoires in COVID-19. Overall study context: Italy, Spain and the United States were the sources of the convalescent and acute COVID-19 samples. T cells, B-cell-depleted T cells, or PBMCs provided the cDNA or gDNA that served as material.

Per the authors' pipeline: Counts of nucleated cells, estimated from reference gene primer amplification, were obtained. The repertoire was sequenced with immunoSEQ multiplex PCR; TCRdb's copy has only in-frame clones and lacks some. V, J and clone size are taken as reported in that table, and D and trimming were inferred from the DNA itself. This repertoire shows roughly 25,000 clones, around 81% found once; its top ten account for over 6.5%. The clonotype was recovered from a man between 65 and 85 years old with acute or convalescent COVID-19. The sequencing sample was made of peripheral blood.

The CDR3 protein is CASSLVPAGGYNFQETQYF. The CDR3 bases are TGTGCCAGCAGCTTAGTTCCAGCGGGAGGTTACAACTTCCAAGAGACCCAGTACTTC. This chain links TRBV11-2 with TRBJ2-5, with 9 bases lining up with TRBD2. Germline lookup yields CDR1 SGHAT and CDR2 FQNNGV. CDR3 length: 19 residues. Unmatched junction bases numbered 13, after V lost 1 base and J lost 1 base. Full variable domain (rest looked up from reference TRBV11-2 and TRBJ2-5): EAGVAQSPRYKIIEKRQSVAFWCNPISGHATLYWYQQILGQGPKLLIQFQNNGVVDDSQLPKDRFSAERLKGVDSTLKIQPAKLEDSAVYLCASSLVPAGGYNFQETQYFGPGTRLLVL.